The 8 T cell receptor beta chains below all came from one sample that was sequenced in a study of blood T cell repertoires in COVID-19. Data came from immunoSEQ multiplex PCR; TCRdb stores just in-frame clones and leaves some out. The profile shows 100,000 to 150,000 clones, 87% of them singletons. The source material was peripheral blood. These receptors were taken from a woman in her 70s with acute or convalescent COVID-19.

The CDR3 DNA is TGTGCCAGCAGTTACAGCGGGGGGATAAAGACCCAGTACTTC. Its protein is CASSYSGGIKTQYF. The V and J genes are TRBV6-5 and TRBJ2-5; TRBD2 matches 9 bases. Per the germline V gene, CDR1 is MNHEY and CDR2 is SVGAGI. The CDR3 is made up of 14 amino acids. Unmatched junction bases numbered 4, after V lost 2 bases and J lost 6 bases.

The chain uses TRBV7-6 and TRBJ2-2; the match to TRBD1 covers 9 bases. Germline values: CDR1 SGHVS, CDR2 FNYEAQ. This CDR3 is 16 amino acids long. The ends lost 2 bases at V and 2 bases at J; junction bases unmatched: 3. The CDR3 is CASSLFTGGNTGELFF. The CDR3 DNA reads TGTGCCAGCAGCTTATTTACAGGGGGCAACACCGGGGAGCTGTTTTTT.

V usage is TRBV28 and J usage is TRBJ1-2, with 7 bases fitting TRBD1. The CDR3 totals 15 residues. The V segment lost 6 bases and the J segment 0 bases; nucleotides outside the gene matches: 7. Per germline, CDR1 MDHEN and CDR2 SYDVKM. The CDR3 spells CASRITGTANYGYTF. The CDR3 DNA reads as TGTGCCAGCAGAATAACCGGGACAGCTAACTATGGCTACACCTTC.

In its sample, this clone was seen a few times. In DNA, the CDR3 is TGTGCCAGTAGTGTACAGGGCCCAGGCAATCAGCCCCAGCATTTT. Its translation is CASSVQGPGNQPQHF. The J gene is TRBJ1-5, the V gene TRBV19; D perhaps matches TRBD1 (6 bases). Germline V gene data show CDR1 as LNHDA and CDR2 as SQIVND (reference sequence). The CDR3 is made up of 15 amino acids. With 5 bases removed from V and 2 bases from J, the gap between germline ends came to 13 bases.

The chain has TRBV6-5 and TRBJ2-7; D ambiguous. This CDR3 spans 12 amino acids. Germline V CDR1 and CDR2: MNHEY, SVGAGI. Trimming took off 7 bases at V and 4 bases at J, with 11 bases between the two ends. CDR3 amino acids: CASKFADYEQYF. The DNA for the CDR3 is TGTGCCAGCAAGTTCGCAGATTACGAGCAGTACTTC.

A single count supports this clone. The chain recombines TRBV29-1 with TRBJ1-2; TRBD1 agrees at 7 bases. The CDR3 has 15 amino acids. CDR1 is SQVTM and CDR2 is ANQGSEA in the germline V gene. V lost 4 bases to trimming and J lost 4 bases; unmatched junction nucleotides: 12. CDR3 amino acids: CSVVKPGQLLYGYTF. The DNA of the CDR3 is TGCAGCGTTGTAAAACCGGGACAGCTACTCTATGGCTACACCTTC.

The chain is built from TRBV11-2 and TRBJ1-1, with TRBD1 as a possible D gene (5 bases). Germline loops: CDR1 SGHAT, CDR2 FQNNGV. CDR3 length: 12 amino acids. V lost 3 bases, J lost 4 bases, and 6 bases lay in between. The CDR3 reads CASSFRATEAFF. The CDR3 DNA is TGTGCCAGCAGCTTCAGGGCCACTGAAGCTTTCTTT.

V usage is TRBV5-1 and J usage is TRBJ2-5; 11 bases are shared with TRBD2. Germline CDR1 reads SGHRS; CDR2 reads YFSETQ. V trimming: 4 bases; J trimming: 5 bases; junction bases outside the gene matches: 10. This CDR3 region has 16 residues. For the CDR3, the DNA is TGCGCCAGCAGCCCCACGGGACTAGCGGTAGGCGAGACCCAGTACTTC. Protein: CASSPTGLAVGETQYF.